The sequence of this T cell receptor beta chain was determined in a study of blood T cell repertoires in COVID-19. At the level of the study: Whether acute or convalescent, the COVID-19 samples came from the United States, Italy and Spain. Nucleic acid was either cDNA or gDNA, and it came from T cells, B-cell-depleted T cells, or PBMCs.

The V end lost 3 bases, the J end lost 4 bases, and 15 bases lay between the germline ends. In germline, CDR1 is SGHTA, CDR2 FQGTGA. The CDR3 covers 16 residues. Sequencing used immunoSEQ multiplex PCR; TCRdb keeps in-frame clones, though not all of them. The sample lists 100,000 to 150,000 clones; roughly 69% were seen once. The chain uses TRBV7-3 and TRBJ2-2; D is possibly TRBD2 (6 bases). The sequenced sample consisted of peripheral blood. The receptor's source is a woman between 70 and 85 years old with acute or convalescent COVID-19. This chain's CDR3 is CASSLLGGDPTGELFF. CDR3 DNA: TGTGCCAGCAGCTTGCTTGGCGGGGACCCCACCGGGGAGCTGTTTTTT.